The rows below give T cell receptor beta chains drawn from one sample of a study of cytotoxic CD8 clonotypes in ibrutinib-treated CLL. Assay used: immunoSEQ multiplex PCR; TCRdb lists only in-frame clones, some missing. The sample shows roughly 180,000 clones, over 60% of them seen only once. The source was PBMCs, collected after 24 months of ibrutinib treatment. These receptors were collected from a human donor with chronic lymphocytic leukemia. CDR3s include the opening cysteine and the closing phenylalanine or tryptophan. The order of the fields is V gene, D gene, J gene, CDR3 DNA, CDR3 protein. D genes are given only for firm matches.

v_call: TRBV11-3
d_call: TRBD1
j_call: TRBJ2-1
cdr3_nt: TGTGCCAGCAGCCAGGTTAGGACAGGACACAGGAATGAGCAGTTCTTC
cdr3_aa: CASSQVRTGHRNEQFF

v_call: TRBV4-3
d_call: TRBD2
j_call: TRBJ2-1
cdr3_nt: TGCGCCAGCAGCCCCGGGACTAGCCTTCTTAATGAGCAGTTCTTC
cdr3_aa: CASSPGTSLLNEQFF

v_call: TRBV28
d_call: .
j_call: TRBJ2-4
cdr3_nt: TGTGCCAGCAGTTTCCAAGGAGCCAAAAACATTCAGTACTTC
cdr3_aa: CASSFQGAKNIQYF

v_call: TRBV7-2
d_call: .
j_call: TRBJ1-4
cdr3_nt: TGTGCCAGCAGCTTACTCCAGGAGACTAATGAAAAACTGTTTTTT
cdr3_aa: CASSLLQETNEKLFF

v_call: TRBV27
d_call: TRBD2
j_call: TRBJ2-7
cdr3_nt: TGTGCCAGCACCTCGGGGGGGAGGCAGCCCTACGAGCAGTACTTC
cdr3_aa: CASTSGGRQPYEQYF

v_call: TRBV11-2
d_call: TRBD2
j_call: TRBJ2-3
cdr3_nt: TGTGCCAGCGGGTGGGCGGGAGCACCGGATACGCAGTATTTT
cdr3_aa: CASGWAGAPDTQYF

v_call: TRBV18
d_call: .
j_call: TRBJ2-1
cdr3_nt: TGTGCCAGCTCGCCCTTCGCTAGCGCAAGCTCCTACAATGAGCAGTTCTTC
cdr3_aa: CASSPFASASSYNEQFF

v_call: TRBV14
d_call: .
j_call: TRBJ1-1
cdr3_nt: TGTGCCAGCAGCCCTGCGGGACGGAAGAACACTGAAGCTTTCTTT
cdr3_aa: CASSPAGRKNTEAFF

v_call: TRBV6-1
d_call: .
j_call: TRBJ2-5
cdr3_nt: TGTGCCAGTGTAAGGGGCTCGGAAGAGACCCAGTACTTC
cdr3_aa: CASVRGSEETQYF

v_call: TRBV2
d_call: .
j_call: TRBJ2-7
cdr3_nt: TGTGCCAGCAGTGAGACACCGTACAGGAGACTGCCCTACGAGCAGTACTTC
cdr3_aa: CASSETPYRRLPYEQYF

v_call: TRBV29-1
d_call: .
j_call: TRBJ2-3
cdr3_nt: TGCAGCGTTGGGATGGGTATTGCAGATACGCAGTATTTT
cdr3_aa: CSVGMGIADTQYF